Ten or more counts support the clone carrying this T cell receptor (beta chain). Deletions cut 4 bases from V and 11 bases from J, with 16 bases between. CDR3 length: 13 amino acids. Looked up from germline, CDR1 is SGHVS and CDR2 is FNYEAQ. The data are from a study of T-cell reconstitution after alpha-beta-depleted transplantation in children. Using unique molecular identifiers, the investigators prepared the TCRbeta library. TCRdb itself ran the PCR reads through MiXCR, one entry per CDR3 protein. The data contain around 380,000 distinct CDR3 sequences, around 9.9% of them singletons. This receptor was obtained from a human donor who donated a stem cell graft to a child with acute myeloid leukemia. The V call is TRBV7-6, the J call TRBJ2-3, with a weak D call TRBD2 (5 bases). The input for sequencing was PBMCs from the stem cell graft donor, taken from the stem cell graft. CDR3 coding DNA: TGTGCCAGCAGCTCCGGACTGGGCAAAATGCAGTATTTT. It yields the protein CASSSGLGKMQYF.